This T cell receptor (beta chain) is from a study of OX40 agonist ivuxolimab in advanced cancers. Study-wide background: Melanoma, hepatocellular carcinoma, head and neck or renal cell cancer occurred in dose-escalation patients. Subjects had a mean age of around 60 years, with a range of about 20 to 85; around 80% were male. Partial responses occurred in Three dose-escalation patients, one with hepatocellular carcinoma and two with cutaneous melanoma. Study-level findings and limits: Several nonresponders also turned out to have low normalized T-cell clonal expansion.

Notes on this clone: What it recognizes is unknown.

V was cut by 0 bases and J by 7 bases, with 15 bases left in between. This CDR3 has 15 amino acids. Per the germline V gene, CDR1 is PRHDT and CDR2 is FYEKMQ (reference sequence). TCRdb's copy holds only in-frame clones and misses some; the assay was immunoSEQ multiplex PCR. Among around 77,000 clones listed, around four fifths were seen once. The source material was CD4+ or CD8+ T cells sorted from blood, sampled in a trial of the OX40 agonist ivuxolimab. This chain uses TRBV13 with TRBJ1-1; tentative D call: TRBD1 (5 bases). This TCR came from an adult with an advanced solid tumor such as melanoma, head and neck, liver or kidney cancer. The CDR3, as DNA: TGTGCCAGCAGCTTAGGTAGGGGCCGGATCTATGAAGCTTTCTTT. This encodes CASSLGRGRIYEAFF.